These T cell receptor beta chains were read from a single sample in a study of shared clonotypes between healthy human individuals. The data were produced by immunoSEQ multiplex PCR, yet TCRdb's version contains in-frame clones alone and is incomplete. The sample records about 340,000 clones, around four fifths being singletons. The sample comprised memory CD4+ T cells sorted from blood. The receptors stem from a man aged 25 to 45 in good health. The CDR3 runs from the conserved cysteine through the conserved F or W. The D gene is left open where the match is weak. Part of the rows lack a size; the others show once, few, many or a class for expanded clones.

d_gene,v_gene,j_gene,len,abundance,CDR3aa,CDR3nt
.,TRBV5-1,TRBJ1-2,12,once,CASSSGPYGYTF,TGCGCCAGCAGCTCGGGCCCCTATGGCTACACCTTC
TRBD2,TRBV2,TRBJ2-7,15,.,CASSSQREASYEQYF,TGTGCCAGCAGTAGCCAGCGGGAGGCCTCCTACGAGCAGTACTTC
TRBD1,TRBV5-5,TRBJ1-2,15,.,CASSLEAGGAHGYTF,TGTGCCAGCAGCTTGGAGGCAGGGGGCGCGCATGGCTACACCTTC
TRBD1,TRBV27,TRBJ2-7,13,.,CATALRGLYEQYF,TGTGCCACCGCCTTAAGGGGGCTCTACGAGCAGTACTTC
.,TRBV27,TRBJ2-7,13,many,CASRADLSYEQYF,TGTGCCAGCAGGGCAGATCTCTCCTACGAGCAGTACTTC
TRBD2,TRBV2,TRBJ2-2,16,few,CASSDSSGWNTGELFF,TGTGCCAGCAGTGACTCTAGCGGGTGGAACACCGGGGAGCTGTTTTTT
TRBD2,TRBV5-1,TRBJ2-3,14,few,CASSSGRISDTQYF,TGCGCCAGCAGTAGCGGGAGGATTTCAGATACGCAGTATTTT
.,TRBV5-1,TRBJ2-3,16,.,CASSLVSGPGQNTQYF,TGCGCCAGCAGCTTGGTGTCAGGACCAGGGCAGAATACGCAGTATTTT
.,TRBV7-7,TRBJ2-2,14,.,CASSLEVNTGELFF,TGTGCCAGCAGCTTAGAGGTGAACACCGGGGAGCTGTTTTTT
.,TRBV28,TRBJ1-4,17,.,CASPPRGSSATNEKLFF,TGTGCCAGCCCCCCGAGGGGTTCCTCTGCAACTAATGAAAAACTGTTTTTT
.,TRBV5-4,TRBJ2-7,15,few,CASSFSGGGVYEQYF,TGTGCCAGCAGCTTCTCGGGCGGGGGCGTGTACGAGCAGTACTTC